This T cell receptor (beta chain) was identified during a study of molecular identifiers for immune sequencing clone quantification. This clonotype came up many times. The V end was cut by 6 bases, the J end by 9 bases, with 15 bases between. This CDR3 is built from 13 residues. Germline CDR1 is DFQATT and CDR2 is SNEGSKA (reference sequence). TCRdb passed the PCR reads through MiXCR, listing each CDR3 protein once. This sample has approximately 500,000 distinct CDR3 sequences, with about 25% found just once. The sequence came from a human donor in good health. Some libraries in this study had Jurkat cell RNA spiked in. The chain employs TRBV20-1 and TRBJ1-6; D is unclear. The material sequenced was naive CD8+ T cells from blood, with Jurkat cell RNA spiked in. The subset was: FACS-sorted CD8+CD4-CCR7+CD45RA+ naive T cells. The CDR3 DNA follows: TGCAGTGCCCACTCCGAACGGGGTTCACCCCTCCACTTT. Amino acids: CSAHSERGSPLHF.